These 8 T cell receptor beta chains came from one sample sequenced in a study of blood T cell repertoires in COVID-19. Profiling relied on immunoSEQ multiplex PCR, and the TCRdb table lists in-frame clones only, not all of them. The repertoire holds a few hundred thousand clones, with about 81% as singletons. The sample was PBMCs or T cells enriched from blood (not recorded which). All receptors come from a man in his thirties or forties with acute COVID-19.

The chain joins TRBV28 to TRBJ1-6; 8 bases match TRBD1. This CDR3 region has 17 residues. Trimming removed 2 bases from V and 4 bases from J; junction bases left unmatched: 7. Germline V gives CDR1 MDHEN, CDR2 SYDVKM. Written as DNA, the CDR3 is TGTGCCAGCAGTTTAATCAGGGGGCCGGATTATAATTCACCCCTCCACTTT. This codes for CASSLIRGPDYNSPLHF.

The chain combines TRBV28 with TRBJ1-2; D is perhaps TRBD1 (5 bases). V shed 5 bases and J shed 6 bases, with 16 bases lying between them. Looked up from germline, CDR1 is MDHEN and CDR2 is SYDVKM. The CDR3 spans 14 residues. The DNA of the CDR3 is TGTGCCAGCAGTCCTCCGGGGAGGGACGATGGCTACACCTTC. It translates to CASSPPGRDDGYTF.

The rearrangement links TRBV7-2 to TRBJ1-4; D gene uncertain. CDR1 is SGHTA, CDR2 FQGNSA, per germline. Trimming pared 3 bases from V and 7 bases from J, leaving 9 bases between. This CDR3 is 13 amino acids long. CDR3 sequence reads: CASSFRLREKLFF. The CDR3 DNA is TGTGCCAGCAGCTTCAGGCTTCGTGAAAAACTGTTTTTT.

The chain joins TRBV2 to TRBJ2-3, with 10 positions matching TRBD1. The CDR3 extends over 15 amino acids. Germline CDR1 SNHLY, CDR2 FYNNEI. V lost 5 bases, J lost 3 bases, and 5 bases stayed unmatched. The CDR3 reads CASSPTGGTTDTQYF. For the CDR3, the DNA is TGTGCCAGCAGTCCGACAGGGGGCACGACAGATACGCAGTATTTT. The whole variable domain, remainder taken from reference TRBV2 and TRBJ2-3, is EPEVTQTPSHQVTQMGQEVILRCVPISNHLYFYWYRQILGQKVEFLVSFYNNEISEKSEIFDDQFSVERPDGSNFTLKIRSTKLEDSAMYFCASSPTGGTTDTQYFGPGTRLTVL.

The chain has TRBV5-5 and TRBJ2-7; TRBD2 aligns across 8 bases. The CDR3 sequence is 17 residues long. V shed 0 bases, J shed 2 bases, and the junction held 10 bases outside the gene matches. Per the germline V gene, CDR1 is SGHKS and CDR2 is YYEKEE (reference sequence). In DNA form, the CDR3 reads TGTGCCAGCAGCTTGGCAGCGGGGGCCGGGAGACCCTACGAGCAGTACGTC. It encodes CASSLAAGAGRPYEQYV.

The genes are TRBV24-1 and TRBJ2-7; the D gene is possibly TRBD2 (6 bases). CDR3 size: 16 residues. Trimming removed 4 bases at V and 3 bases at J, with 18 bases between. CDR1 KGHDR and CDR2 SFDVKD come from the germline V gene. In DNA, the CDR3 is TGTGCCACCAGTGACCTGGGGAGGAGGGGCCTCTACGAGCAGTACGTC. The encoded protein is CATSDLGRRGLYEQYV.

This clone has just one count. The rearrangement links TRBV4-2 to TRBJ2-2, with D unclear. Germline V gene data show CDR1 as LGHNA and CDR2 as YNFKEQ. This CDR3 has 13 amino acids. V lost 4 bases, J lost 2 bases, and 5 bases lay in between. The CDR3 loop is CASSPTNTGELFF. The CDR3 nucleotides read TGTGCCAGCAGCCCTACTAACACCGGGGAGCTGTTTTTT.

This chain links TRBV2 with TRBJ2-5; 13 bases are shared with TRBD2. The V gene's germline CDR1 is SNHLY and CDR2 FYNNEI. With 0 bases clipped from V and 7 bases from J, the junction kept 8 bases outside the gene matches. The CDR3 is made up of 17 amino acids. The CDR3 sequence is CASSEARTSGRDRTQYF. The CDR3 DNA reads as TGTGCCAGCAGTGAAGCGCGAACTAGCGGGAGGGACCGGACCCAGTACTTC.